The T cell receptor beta chain described here comes from a study of CD8 T cells in Susac syndrome (dated by TCRdb to between 2018 and 2021). Concerning the study at large: Of the Susac syndrome patients who were sequenced, eight were in clinical remission while roughly six had clinically active disease. Repertoire sequencing was used to test whether CD8+ T cell activation and differentiation in Susac syndrome was antigen driven. At blood withdrawal, Susac syndrome patients were either therapy-naive, taking corticosteroids (in some cases with IVIg as well), or taking IVIg alone. CD8+ T cell repertoire clonality was compared between about 12 healthy donors, approximately 14 Susac syndrome patients and approximately 16 multiple sclerosis patients. Paper-wide results and their limitations: Susac syndrome CD8+ repertoires showed clonal expansion, highest in CD8+ TEMRA cells and greater in clinically active than remitting patients. In the total CD8+ and CD8+ TEMRA repertoires, 15 to 20 and five Susac-specific public clones, respectively, were identified. The number of individuals in the TCR sequencing and HLA analysis was recognized as being relatively small.

RNA was extracted with the RNeasy kit and about 0.45 to 1 ug was reverse transcribed using random hexamers. The immunoSEQ multiplex PCR assay, covering 54 Vbeta and 13 Jbeta segments, was used to amplify TCR beta CDR3 regions. To correct PCR amplification bias, a synthetic template baseline was used for both primer optimization and computational correction. For the original study's pipeline: Reads were assigned to V, D and J genes according to IMGT and analyzed in immunoSEQ Analyzer, with only productive sequences retained. Clonality was calculated as one minus the Shannon entropy normalized by log2 of the number of productive unique sequences. For each patient and control, public and private clones were evaluated among the 100 most prevalent clones. A clone was defined as Susac-specific if it was absent from the healthy and MS cohorts, from 1052 published viral clones and from other ImmuneACCESS disease sequences. Clones were called with MiXCR by TCRdb after fastp trimmed the public reads at Q25, and only in-frame beta chains were retained. Each CDR3 protein gets just one entry, which takes the most common genes and DNA from the rows behind it. V and J calls and clone size were set by TCRdb, not the authors. The sample records some 110,000 distinct CDR3 sequences, around 94% of which are singletons. Together, the top ten hold about 0.28% of the sample.

Peripheral blood CD8+ and CD4+ T cells from healthy donors, Susac syndrome patients and multiple sclerosis patients were profiled by high-throughput TCR beta sequencing. Recently defined diagnostic criteria for definite or probable disease were met by the Susac syndrome patients. Bulk CD8+ and CD4+ T cells were purified by magnetic negative isolation, while CD8+ TEMRA cells were enriched using FACS. Blood was drawn into EDTA tubes, processed within 24 hours, and PBMCs were isolated by density gradient centrifugation. PBMCs intended for TCR sequencing were frozen in liquid nitrogen and were later thawed in a 37 degrees C water bath. The sorted or isolated CD4+, CD8+ and CD8+ TEMRA cells reached a purity of at least 90%. Cut back by 1 base and 5 bases, the V and J ends lie 21 bases apart. Inclusive of the bounding cysteine and phenylalanine, the CDR3 is 17 residues long. Just CDR3 DNA is preserved here, 51 bases in frame from base 1. The germline V gene (reference sequence) gives CDR1 as PRHDT and CDR2 as FYEKMQ.

For this clonotype: Its antigen is not yet known. There are no base qualities to consult, and no much larger clone falls within one base.

The clonotype comes from a human donor with Susac syndrome. Specimen: CD8+ T cells from PBMCs. The V gene is TRBV13 and the J gene is TRBJ2-7, with TRBD2 as a weak D call on 6 bases. The bases are TGTGCCAGCAGCTTAGCGGCTAGCGCGGCCCTAGAGGACGAGCAGTACTTC. Its translation reads: CASSLAASAALEDEQYF. Beyond the CDR3, the reference TRBV13 and TRBJ2-7 genes provide the residues; the full variable domain reads: AAGVIQSPRHLIKEKRETATLKCYPIPRHDTVYWYQQGPGQDPQFLISFYEKMQSDKGSIPDRFSAQQFSDYHSELNMSSLELGDSALYFCASSLAASAALEDEQYFGPGTRLTVT.